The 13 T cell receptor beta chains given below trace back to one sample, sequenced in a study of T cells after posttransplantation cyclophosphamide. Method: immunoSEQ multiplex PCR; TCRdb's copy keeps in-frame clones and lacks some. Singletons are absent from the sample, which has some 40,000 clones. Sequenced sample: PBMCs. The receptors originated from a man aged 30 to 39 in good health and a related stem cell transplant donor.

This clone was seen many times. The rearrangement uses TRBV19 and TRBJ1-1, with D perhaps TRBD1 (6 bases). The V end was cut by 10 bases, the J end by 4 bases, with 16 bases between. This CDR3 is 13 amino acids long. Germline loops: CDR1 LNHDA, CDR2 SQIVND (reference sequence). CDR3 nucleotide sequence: TGTGCCACCGGTATTCAGGGGACCACTGAAGCTTTCTTT. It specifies CATGIQGTTEAFF.

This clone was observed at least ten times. CDR3 nucleotides: TGTGCCAGCAGTTTCCGACAAACCTACGAGCAGTACTTC. It encodes CASSFRQTYEQYF. The rearrangement links TRBV27 to TRBJ2-7; D remains ambiguous. This CDR3 has 13 residues. The germline V and J ends were trimmed by 3 bases and 2 bases, with 8 bases remaining between them. Per the germline V gene, CDR1 is MNHEY and CDR2 is SMNVEV (reference sequence).

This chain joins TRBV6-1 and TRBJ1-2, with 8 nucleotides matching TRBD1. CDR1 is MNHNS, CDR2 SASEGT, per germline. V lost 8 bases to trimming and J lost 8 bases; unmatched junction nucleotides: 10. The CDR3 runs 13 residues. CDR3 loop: CASQEYRGGGYTF. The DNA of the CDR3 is TGTGCCAGCCAAGAGTACAGGGGGGGAGGCTACACCTTC.

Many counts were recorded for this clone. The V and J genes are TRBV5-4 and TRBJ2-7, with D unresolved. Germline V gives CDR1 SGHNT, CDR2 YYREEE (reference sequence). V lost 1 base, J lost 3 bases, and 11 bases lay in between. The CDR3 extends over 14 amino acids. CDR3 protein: CASSLTTGVYEQYF. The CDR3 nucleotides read TGTGCCAGCAGCTTGACAACGGGTGTCTACGAGCAGTACTTC.

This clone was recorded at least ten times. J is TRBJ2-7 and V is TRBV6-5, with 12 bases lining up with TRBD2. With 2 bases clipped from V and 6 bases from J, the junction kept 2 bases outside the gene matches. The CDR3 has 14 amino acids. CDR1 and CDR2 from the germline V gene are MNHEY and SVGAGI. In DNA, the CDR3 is TGTGCCAGCAGTTACGGACTAGCGGGGACCGAGCAGTACTTC. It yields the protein CASSYGLAGTEQYF.

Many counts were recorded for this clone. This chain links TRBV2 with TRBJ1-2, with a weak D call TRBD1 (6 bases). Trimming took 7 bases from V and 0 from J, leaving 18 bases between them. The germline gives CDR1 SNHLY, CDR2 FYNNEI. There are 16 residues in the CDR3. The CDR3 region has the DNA TGTGCCAGCACGTCATCCGGGACACTTACTAACTATGGCTACACCTTC. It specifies CASTSSGTLTNYGYTF.

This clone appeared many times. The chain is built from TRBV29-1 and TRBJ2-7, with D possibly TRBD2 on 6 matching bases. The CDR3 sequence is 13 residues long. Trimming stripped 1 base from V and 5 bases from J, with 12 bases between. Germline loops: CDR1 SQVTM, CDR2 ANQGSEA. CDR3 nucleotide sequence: TGCAGCGTTGAAGGTGGAGGGCAAAACGAGCAGTACTTC. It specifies CSVEGGGQNEQYF.

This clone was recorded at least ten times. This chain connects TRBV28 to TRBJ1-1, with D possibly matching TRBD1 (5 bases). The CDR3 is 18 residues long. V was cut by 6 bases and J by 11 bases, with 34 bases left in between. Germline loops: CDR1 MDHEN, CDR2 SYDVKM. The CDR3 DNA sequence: TGTGCCAGCAGCTTACCGTCACCATCCGGGACTTCAATTCGGGAGGCTTTCTTT. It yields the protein CASSLPSPSGTSIREAFF. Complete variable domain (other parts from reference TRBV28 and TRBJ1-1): DVKVTQSSRYLVKRTGEKVFLECVQDMDHENMFWYRQDPGLGLRLIYFSYDVKMKEKGDIPEGYSVSREKKERFSLILESASTNQTSMYLCASSLPSPSGTSIREAFFGQGTRLTVV.

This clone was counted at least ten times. In DNA form, the CDR3 reads TGTGCCAGCAGCAACCCCAGGGTAGGGGAAAAACTGTTTTTT. As protein: CASSNPRVGEKLFF. The chain links TRBV28 to TRBJ1-4; D perhaps matches TRBD1 (5 bases). The CDR3 has 14 residues. Germline CDR1 is MDHEN and CDR2 is SYDVKM. V was trimmed by 6 bases and J by 8 bases, leaving 16 bases between them.

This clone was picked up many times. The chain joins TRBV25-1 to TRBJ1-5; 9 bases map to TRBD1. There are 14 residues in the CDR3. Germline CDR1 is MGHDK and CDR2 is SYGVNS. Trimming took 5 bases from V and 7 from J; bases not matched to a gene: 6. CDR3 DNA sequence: TGTGCCAGCAGTAGGACAGGGGTCAGCCAGCCCCAGCATTTT. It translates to CASSRTGVSQPQHF.

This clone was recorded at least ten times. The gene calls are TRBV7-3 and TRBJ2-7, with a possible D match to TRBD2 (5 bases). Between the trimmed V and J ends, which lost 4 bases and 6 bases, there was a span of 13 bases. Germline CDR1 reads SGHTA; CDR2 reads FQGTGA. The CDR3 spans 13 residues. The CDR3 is CASSSGLESEQYF. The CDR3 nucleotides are TGTGCCAGCAGCTCTGGACTTGAAAGCGAGCAGTACTTC.

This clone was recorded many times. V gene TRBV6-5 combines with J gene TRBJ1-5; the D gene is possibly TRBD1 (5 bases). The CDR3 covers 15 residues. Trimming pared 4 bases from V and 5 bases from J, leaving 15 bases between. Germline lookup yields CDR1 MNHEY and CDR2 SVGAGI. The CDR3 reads CASSLTGSGDQPQHF. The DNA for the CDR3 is TGTGCCAGCAGTTTAACAGGTTCAGGTGATCAGCCCCAGCATTTT.

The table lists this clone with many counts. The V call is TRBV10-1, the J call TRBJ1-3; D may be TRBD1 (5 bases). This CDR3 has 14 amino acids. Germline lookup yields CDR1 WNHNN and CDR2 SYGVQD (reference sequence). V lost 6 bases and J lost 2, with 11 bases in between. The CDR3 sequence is CASSPGGTGNTIYF. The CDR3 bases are TGCGCCAGCAGCCCGGGGGGTACTGGAAACACCATATATTTT.